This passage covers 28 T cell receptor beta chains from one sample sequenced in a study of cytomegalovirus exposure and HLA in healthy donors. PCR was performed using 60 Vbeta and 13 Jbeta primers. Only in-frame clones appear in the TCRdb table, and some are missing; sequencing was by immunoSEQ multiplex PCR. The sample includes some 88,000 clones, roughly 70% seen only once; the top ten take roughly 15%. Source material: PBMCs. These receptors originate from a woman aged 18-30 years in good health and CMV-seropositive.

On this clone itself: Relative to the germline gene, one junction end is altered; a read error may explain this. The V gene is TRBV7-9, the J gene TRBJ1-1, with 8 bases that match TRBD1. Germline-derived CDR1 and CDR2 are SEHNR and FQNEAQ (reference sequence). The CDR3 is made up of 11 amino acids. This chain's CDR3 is CSSSQGAPAFF. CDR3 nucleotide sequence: TGTTCCAGCAGCCAGGGGGCCCCAGCTTTCTTT.

This CDR3 is CASSLTTGGGGYTF. In DNA, the CDR3 is TGTGCCAGCAGCCTGACGACAGGGGGCGGTGGCTACACCTTC. This chain links TRBV7-9 with TRBJ1-2, with 10 bases that match TRBD1. Germline V lookup: CDR1 SEHNR, CDR2 FQNEAQ (reference sequence). The ends lost 5 bases at V and 7 bases at J; junction bases unmatched: 7. This CDR3 spans 14 amino acids.

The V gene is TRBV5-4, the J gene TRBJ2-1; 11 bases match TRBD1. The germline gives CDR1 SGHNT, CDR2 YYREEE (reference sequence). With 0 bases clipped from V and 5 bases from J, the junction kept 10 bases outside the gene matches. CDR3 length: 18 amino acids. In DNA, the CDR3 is TGTGCCAGCAGCTTGGTGCCCCTCGGACAGGGGGCGAACAATGAGCAGTTCTTC. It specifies CASSLVPLGQGANNEQFF.

The CDR3 sequence: CASSPTGLDNTGELFF. The CDR3 DNA sequence: TGCGCCAGCAGCCCCACGGGACTAGATAACACCGGGGAGCTGTTTTTT. The V call is TRBV5-1, the J call TRBJ2-2, with TRBD2 matching 8 bases. Germline trimming cut 4 bases from V and 2 bases from J; bases unmatched to any gene: 7. This CDR3 has 16 amino acids. The V gene's germline CDR1 is SGHRS and CDR2 YFSETQ.

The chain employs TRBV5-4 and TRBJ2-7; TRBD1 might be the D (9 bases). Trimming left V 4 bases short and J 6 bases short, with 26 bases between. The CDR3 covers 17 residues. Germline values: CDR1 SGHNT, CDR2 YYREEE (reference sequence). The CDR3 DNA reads TGTGCCAGCAGCCCGGGAGGGGACAGGGCGCGCGCTAGCGAGCAGTACTTC. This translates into CASSPGGDRARASEQYF.

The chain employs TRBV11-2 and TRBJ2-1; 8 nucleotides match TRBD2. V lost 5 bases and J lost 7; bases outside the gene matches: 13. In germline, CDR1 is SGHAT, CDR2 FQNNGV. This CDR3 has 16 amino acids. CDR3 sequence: CASSPPGGGIGNEQFF. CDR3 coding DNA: TGTGCCAGCAGCCCGCCCGGCGGGGGGATAGGGAATGAGCAGTTCTTC.

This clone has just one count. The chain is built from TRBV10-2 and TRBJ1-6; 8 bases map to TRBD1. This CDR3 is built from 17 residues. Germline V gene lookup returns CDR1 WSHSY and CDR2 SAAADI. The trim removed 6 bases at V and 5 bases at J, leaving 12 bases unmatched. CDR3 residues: CASSRGQGARNNSPLHF. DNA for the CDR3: TGCGCCAGCAGCCGAGGGCAGGGGGCGCGAAATAATTCACCCCTCCACTTT.

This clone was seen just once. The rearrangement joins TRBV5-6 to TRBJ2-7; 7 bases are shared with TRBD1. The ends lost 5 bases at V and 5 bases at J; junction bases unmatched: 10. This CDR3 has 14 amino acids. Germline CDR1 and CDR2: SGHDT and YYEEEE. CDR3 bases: TGTGCCAGCAGACGGCAGGGGGTGAGCCACGAGCAGTACTTC. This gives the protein CASRRQGVSHEQYF.

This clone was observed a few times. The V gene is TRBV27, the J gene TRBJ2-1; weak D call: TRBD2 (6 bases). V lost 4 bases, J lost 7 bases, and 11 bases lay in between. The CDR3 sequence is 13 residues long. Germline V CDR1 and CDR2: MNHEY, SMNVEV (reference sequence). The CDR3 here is CASSWGVKNEQFF. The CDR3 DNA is TGTGCCAGCAGTTGGGGGGTAAAAAATGAGCAGTTCTTC.

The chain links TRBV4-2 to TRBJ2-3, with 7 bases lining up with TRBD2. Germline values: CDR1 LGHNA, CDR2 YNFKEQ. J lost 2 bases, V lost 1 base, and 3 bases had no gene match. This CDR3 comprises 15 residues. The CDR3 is CASSQGAGDTDTQYF. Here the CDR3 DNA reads TGTGCCAGCAGCCAAGGGGCGGGAGACACAGATACGCAGTATTTT.

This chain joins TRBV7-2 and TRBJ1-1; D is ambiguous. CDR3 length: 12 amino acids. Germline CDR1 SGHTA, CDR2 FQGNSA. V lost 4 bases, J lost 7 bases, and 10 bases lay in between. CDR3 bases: TGTGCCAGCAGCTCCCGGAGAGGTGAAGCTTTCTTT. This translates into CASSSRRGEAFF.

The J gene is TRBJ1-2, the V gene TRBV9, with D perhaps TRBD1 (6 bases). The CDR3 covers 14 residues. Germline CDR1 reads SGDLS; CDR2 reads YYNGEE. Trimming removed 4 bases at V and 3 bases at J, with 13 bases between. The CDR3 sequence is CASSLYRDDYGYTF. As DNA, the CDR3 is TGTGCCAGCAGCTTATACAGGGACGACTATGGCTACACCTTC.

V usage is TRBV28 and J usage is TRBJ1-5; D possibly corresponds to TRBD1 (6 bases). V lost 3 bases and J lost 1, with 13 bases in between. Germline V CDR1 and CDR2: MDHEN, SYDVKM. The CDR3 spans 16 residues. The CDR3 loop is CASSLGLDRSNQPQHF. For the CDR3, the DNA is TGTGCCAGCAGTTTGGGATTGGACAGAAGCAATCAGCCCCAGCATTTT.

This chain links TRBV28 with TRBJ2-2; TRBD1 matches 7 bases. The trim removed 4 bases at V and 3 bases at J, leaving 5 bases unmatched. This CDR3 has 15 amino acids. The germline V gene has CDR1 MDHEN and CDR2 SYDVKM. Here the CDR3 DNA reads TGTGCCAGCAGTTCCCCGGGACAGTACACCGGGGAGCTGTTTTTT. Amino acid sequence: CASSSPGQYTGELFF.

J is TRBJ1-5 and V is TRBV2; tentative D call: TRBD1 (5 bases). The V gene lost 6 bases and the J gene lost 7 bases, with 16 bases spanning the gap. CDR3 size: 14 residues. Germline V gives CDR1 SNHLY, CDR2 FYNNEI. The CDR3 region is CASRELGAVQPQHF. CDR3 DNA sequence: TGTGCCAGCAGAGAATTAGGGGCGGTCCAGCCCCAGCATTTT.

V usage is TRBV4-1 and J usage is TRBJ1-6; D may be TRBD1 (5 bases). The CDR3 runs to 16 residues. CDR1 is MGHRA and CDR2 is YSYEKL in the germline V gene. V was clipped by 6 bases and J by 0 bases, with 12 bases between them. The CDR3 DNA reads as TGCGCCAGCAGGTTAAGTCAGGGCTCCTATAATTCACCCCTCCACTTT. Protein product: CASRLSQGSYNSPLHF.

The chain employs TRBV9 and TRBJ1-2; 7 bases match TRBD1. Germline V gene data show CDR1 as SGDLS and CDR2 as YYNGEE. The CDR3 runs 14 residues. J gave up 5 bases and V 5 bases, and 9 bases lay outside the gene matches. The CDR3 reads CASRETGTAYGYTF. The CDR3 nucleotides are TGTGCCAGCAGAGAAACCGGGACAGCTTATGGCTACACCTTC. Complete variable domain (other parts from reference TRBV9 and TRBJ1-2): DSGVTQTPKHLITATGQRVTLRCSPRSGDLSVYWYQQSLDQGLQFLIQYYNGEERAKGNILERFSAQQFPDLHSELNLSSLELGDSALYFCASRETGTAYGYTFGSGTRLTVV.

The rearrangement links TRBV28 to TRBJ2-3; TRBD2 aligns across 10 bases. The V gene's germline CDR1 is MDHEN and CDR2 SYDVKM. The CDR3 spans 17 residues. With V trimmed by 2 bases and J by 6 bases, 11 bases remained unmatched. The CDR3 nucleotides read TGTGCCAGCAGTTTACCCCGAGCGGGAGGGACCGGCGATACGCAGTATTTT. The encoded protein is CASSLPRAGGTGDTQYF.

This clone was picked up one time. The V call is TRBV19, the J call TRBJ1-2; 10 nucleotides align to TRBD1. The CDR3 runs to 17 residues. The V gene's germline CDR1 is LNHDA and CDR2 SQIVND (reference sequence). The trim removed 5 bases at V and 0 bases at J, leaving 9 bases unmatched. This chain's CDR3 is CASSVWDRGFANYGYTF. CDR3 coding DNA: TGTGCCAGTAGTGTTTGGGACAGGGGATTTGCTAACTATGGCTACACCTTC.

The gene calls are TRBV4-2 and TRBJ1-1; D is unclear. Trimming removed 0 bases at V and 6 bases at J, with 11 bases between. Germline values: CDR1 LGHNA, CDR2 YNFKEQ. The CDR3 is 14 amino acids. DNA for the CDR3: TGTGCCAGCAGCCAAGATCCCCCCAGGTCTGAAGCTTTCTTT. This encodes CASSQDPPRSEAFF.

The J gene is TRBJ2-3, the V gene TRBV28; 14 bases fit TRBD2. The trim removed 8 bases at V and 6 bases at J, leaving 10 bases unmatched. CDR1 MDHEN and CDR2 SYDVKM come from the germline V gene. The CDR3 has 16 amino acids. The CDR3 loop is CASEPGLAGDLDTQYF. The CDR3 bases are TGTGCCAGCGAGCCGGGACTAGCGGGAGATTTGGATACGCAGTATTTT.

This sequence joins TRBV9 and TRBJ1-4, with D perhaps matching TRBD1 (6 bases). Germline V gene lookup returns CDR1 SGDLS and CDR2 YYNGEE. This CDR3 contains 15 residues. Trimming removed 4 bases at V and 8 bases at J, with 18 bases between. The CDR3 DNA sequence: TGTGCCAGCAGCCAAATGACAGGAGCGGGAGAAAAACTGTTTTTT. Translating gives CASSQMTGAGEKLFF.

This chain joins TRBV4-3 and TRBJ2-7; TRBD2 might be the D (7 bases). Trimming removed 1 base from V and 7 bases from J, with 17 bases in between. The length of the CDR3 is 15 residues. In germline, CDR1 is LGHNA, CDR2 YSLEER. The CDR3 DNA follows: TGCGCCAGCAGCCAAGTTTGGGGGGGGCTTGGGGAGCAGTACTTC. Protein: CASSQVWGGLGEQYF.

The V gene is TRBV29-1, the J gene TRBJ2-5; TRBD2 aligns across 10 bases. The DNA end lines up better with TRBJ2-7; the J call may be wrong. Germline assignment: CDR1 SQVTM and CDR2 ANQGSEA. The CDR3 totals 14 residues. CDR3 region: CSVETSGVTYEQYF. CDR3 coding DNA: TGCAGCGTTGAAACTAGCGGGGTAACCTACGAGCAGTACTTC.

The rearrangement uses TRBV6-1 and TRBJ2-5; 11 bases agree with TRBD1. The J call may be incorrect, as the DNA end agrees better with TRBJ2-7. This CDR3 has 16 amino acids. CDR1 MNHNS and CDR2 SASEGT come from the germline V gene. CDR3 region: CASSERAGTGGYEQYF. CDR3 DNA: TGTGCCAGCAGTGAAAGGGCCGGGACAGGGGGCTACGAGCAGTACTTC.

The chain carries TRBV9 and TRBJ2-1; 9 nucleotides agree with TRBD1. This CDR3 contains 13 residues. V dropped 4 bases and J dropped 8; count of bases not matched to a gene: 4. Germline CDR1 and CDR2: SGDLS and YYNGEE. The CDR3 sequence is CASSTTGGDEQFF. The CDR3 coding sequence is TGTGCCAGCAGCACCACAGGGGGCGATGAGCAGTTCTTC.

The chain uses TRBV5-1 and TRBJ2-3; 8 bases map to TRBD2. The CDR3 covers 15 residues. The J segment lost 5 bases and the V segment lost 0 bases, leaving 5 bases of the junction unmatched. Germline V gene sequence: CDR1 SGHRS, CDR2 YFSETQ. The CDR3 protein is CASSLAGGPVDTQYF. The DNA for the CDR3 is TGCGCCAGCAGCTTGGCGGGGGGGCCCGTAGATACGCAGTATTTT. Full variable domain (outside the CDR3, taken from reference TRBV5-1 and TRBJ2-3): KAGVTQTPRYLIKTRGQQVTLSCSPISGHRSVSWYQQTPGQGLQFLFEYFSETQRNKGNFPGRFSGRQFSNSRSEMNVSTLELGDSALYLCASSLAGGPVDTQYFGPGTRLTVL.

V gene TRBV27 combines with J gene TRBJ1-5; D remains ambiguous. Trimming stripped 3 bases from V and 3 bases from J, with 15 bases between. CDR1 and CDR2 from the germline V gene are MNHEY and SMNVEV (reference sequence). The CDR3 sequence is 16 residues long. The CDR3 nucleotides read TGTGCCAGCAGTTTTGGTCCTGGAGGGCTCAATCAGCCCCAGCATTTT. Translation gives CASSFGPGGLNQPQHF.